This TCR beta chain was obtained from a study of regulatory T cells in long-lasting Graves disease (dated by TCRdb to about 2021). Regarding the research as a whole: Persistent Graves' disease was defined as antithyroid drug treatment for over 5 years with persistently positive TSH receptor autoantibodies. A total of around 35 samples were covered by TCR sequencing, comprising approximately 13 persistent and around 20 newly diagnosed Graves' disease patients. Antithyroid drugs had been taken for ten to twelve years on average by persistent Graves' disease patients in the clinical cohort. The study was registered as a clinical trial and conducted in China. Patients with persistent Graves' disease were compared with patients with newly diagnosed Graves' disease using TCR sequencing and RNA sequencing of peripheral blood.

This clonotype was recorded many times. There is no known antigen for this receptor. Within one base of it there is no much larger clone, and no base qualities were kept. Preparation of the library involved multiplex PCR. Sequencing was performed on an Illumina HiSeq 4000. CDR3 regions were amplified by Arm-PCR with iRepertoire HTBI primers to construct TCR beta libraries. Before sequencing, the PCR products went through gel purification. In the authors' own workflow: A total of roughly 65 TRBV and 14 TRBJ segments were identified across samples and were used for gene usage analysis of CDR3 amino acid clonotypes. COPE and FqMerger were used to merge filtered high-quality paired reads into contigs. BLAST was used to align contigs to the IMGT TRBV, TRBD and TRBJ reference genes, and CDR3 was defined following IMGT. Any clonotype with a frequency above 0.1% was counted as a highly expanded clone. Shannon entropy was used to measure repertoire diversity, and the Gini coefficient was used to measure V-J evenness. A clonotype found in more than one individual was treated as public. In TCRdb, the public reads were trimmed at Q25 with fastp and aligned with MiXCR, with productive beta chains retained. Every distinct CDR3 protein forms one entry, paired with its most common genes and DNA. The V and J calls and clone size are TCRdb's, not the authors'. The sample yields 300,000 to 350,000 distinct CDR3 sequences; around 20% were counted once. Roughly 27% of the sample goes to the ten largest clones.

Sequences SGHAT (CDR1) and FQNNGV (CDR2) are obtained from the germline V gene. From the cysteine through the phenylalanine, the CDR3 covers 12 amino acids. CDR3 DNA only is kept here, 36 bases in frame from base 1. At the junction V is shortened by 4 bases and J by 8 bases, with 8 bases in between. The sample's time point label is to be understood as: persistent/refractory GD, antithyroid drugs over 5 years with positive TRAb. RNA was extracted from PBMCs in TRIzol for both TCR sequencing and RNA sequencing. Graves' disease was diagnosed according to American Thyroid Association guidelines. Patients were recruited from an endocrinology department in Xi'an, China. Each patient gave around 9 milliliters of peripheral blood, collected in an EDTA anticoagulant tube. PBMCs were isolated by Ficoll Paque Plus density gradient separation without further T cell sorting. An Agilent 2100 Bioanalyzer and agarose gel were used to check RNA quality, and a NanoDrop 2000 was used to measure RNA concentration.

Summary of the overall study and its limitations: The authors acknowledged the small sample size as a limitation that may reduce accuracy. Preferential use of TRBV28, TRBJ1-2 and TRBJ2-5 was observed in persistent disease, whereas TRBV20-1 and TRBJ2-1 were favored in newly diagnosed disease. Persistent patients shared more public clonotypes among themselves (2,741) than newly diagnosed patients did (about 970). Because the primary lesion, thyroid tissue, could not be accessed, the study looked at peripheral blood alone. Sequencing and analysis were limited to the TCR beta chain. Compared with newly diagnosed patients, patients with persistent Graves' disease had lower TCR Shannon entropy and fewer highly expanded clones, which suggests clonal expansion.

This receptor was taken from a female donor with Graves disease. The chain was built from TRBV11-2 and TRBJ1-4, with the D segment identity uncertain. The sample in question was peripheral blood mononuclear cells (PBMCs), obtained when the disease was refractory, from a patient treated with antithyroid drugs. The bases read TGTGCCAGCAGCTATGGATCGGAAAAACTGTTTTTT. Its product reads: CASSYGSEKLFF.